This entry concerns a single TCR beta chain. Its antigen is still unknown. This record comes from a study of T-cell reconstitution after alpha-beta-depleted transplantation in children. Study-wide results and limits: Surviving thymic progenitors and recipient T cells were the source of high TCRbeta diversity at day 60 in some patients.

The TCRbeta library was prepared with unique molecular identifiers. TCRdb re-called the PCR reads with MiXCR, one entry per CDR3 protein. The table lists some 550,000 distinct CDR3 sequences, under 30% of them singletons. Per germline, CDR1 SGHTA and CDR2 FQGNSA. The trim removed 5 bases at V and 9 bases at J, leaving 19 bases unmatched. This CDR3 is built from 17 residues. The specimen was PBMCs, mostly from graft donor cells, collected 360 days after TCRalphabeta/CD19-depleted stem cell transplant. V usage is TRBV7-2 and J usage is TRBJ2-7; 10 nucleotides line up with TRBD2. This receptor was identified in a boy younger than two who had a stem cell transplant for acute myeloid leukemia, so the T cells may come from the graft donor. CDR3 DNA: TGTGCCAGCAGCCTTGGGACTAGCGCAAGTCTTCAAGGGTGGCAGTACTTC. It is translated as CASSLGTSASLQGWQYF.